This TCR beta chain was captured in a study of blood T cell repertoires in COVID-19. Across the whole study: Specimens from acute and convalescent COVID-19 originated in the United States, Italy and Spain. The cDNA or gDNA used as material had been derived from T cells, B-cell-depleted T cells, or PBMCs.

V was shortened by 2 bases and J by 0 bases, with 11 bases between the two germline ends. Germline V gene sequence: CDR1 MNHEY, CDR2 SVGEGT. The CDR3 covers 15 residues. Authors' data handling: Quantification of nucleated cells was approximated via reference gene primer amplification. Profiling relied on immunoSEQ multiplex PCR, and the TCRdb table lists in-frame clones only, not all of them. D and trimming were read from the DNA, whereas the V and J calls and clone size are those reported in that table. This repertoire shows about 100,000 clones, about 87% found once; its top ten account for 8.5% to 14%.

This clonotype was sampled from a man older than 75 with acute or convalescent COVID-19. The chain carries TRBV6-2 or TRBV6-3 and TRBJ2-7; TRBD2 might be the D (7 bases). Sequenced input: peripheral blood. CDR3 bases: TGTGCCAGCAGTTACGGGGGGGGGCCCTCCTACGAGCAGTACTTC. It specifies CASSYGGGPSYEQYF.